The 22 T cell receptor beta chains below all came from one sample that was sequenced in a study of monozygotic twins with inflammatory bowel disease. Reprocessing the 5' RACE reads, TCRdb reports a single entry for every CDR3 protein and omits DNA. The sample shows roughly 150,000 distinct CDR3 sequences, and roughly 1.2% sits with its ten largest clones. The sequenced material came from blood. The receptors stem from a human donor with ulcerative colitis or Crohn's disease, or a healthy co-twin of an affected twin (not recorded which).

The chain couples TRBV7-2 to TRBJ2-2; checking the TCRdb D call of TRBD2 is not possible without DNA. The CDR3 extends over 17 amino acids. Germline V CDR1 and CDR2: SGHTA, FQGNSA. The CDR3: CASSLGTSGRKAGELFF.

The rearrangement links TRBV9 to TRBJ2-3; TCRdb designates TRBD1, a call that cannot be tested without DNA. This CDR3 spans 15 amino acids. CDR1 and CDR2 from the germline V gene are SGDLS and YYNGEE. CDR3 loop: CASSDTGHLTDTQYF.

The J gene is TRBJ2-5, the V gene TRBV6-5. CDR1 MNHEY and CDR2 SVGAGI come from the germline V gene. The CDR3 contains 15 residues. This chain's CDR3 is CASSYSMGLARTRYF.

J is TRBJ1-5 and V is TRBV5-5. The germline V gene encodes CDR1 SGHKS and CDR2 YYEKEE (reference sequence). CDR3 size: 14 residues. This chain's CDR3 is CASSWTGGNQPQHF.

The chain employs TRBV5-1 and TRBJ2-3; absent DNA, TCRdb's TRBD2 call cannot be checked. The CDR3 is made up of 17 amino acids. From germline, CDR1 is SGHRS and CDR2 YFSETQ. The CDR3 protein is CASSLSTVAGSTDTQYF.

The V call is TRBV20-1, the J call TRBJ2-1; TCRdb gives TRBD1 as the D gene, but with no DNA this cannot be confirmed. Germline CDR1 and CDR2: DFQATT and SNEGSKA (reference sequence). The CDR3 loop spans 14 amino acids. CDR3 sequence: CSVIVGGEGNEQFF.

This chain joins TRBV11-2 and TRBJ2-2; as DNA is missing, the TRBD1 call by TCRdb cannot be tested. The CDR3 consists of 14 residues. Looked up from germline, CDR1 is SGHAT and CDR2 is FQNNGV. The CDR3 reads CASTRDRNTGELFF.

This rearrangement joins TRBV5-1 to TRBJ2-7; the D gene TCRdb calls, TRBD2, cannot be checked with no DNA. This CDR3 region has 16 residues. Germline V gene data show CDR1 as SGHRS and CDR2 as YFSETQ. Here the CDR3 reads CASSPGLAGGAYEQYF.

This chain joins TRBV11-2 and TRBJ2-7. The CDR3 totals 14 residues. CDR1 SGHAT and CDR2 FQNNGV come from the germline V gene. CDR3 amino acids: CASSLAVLGYEQYF.

V gene TRBV27 combines with J gene TRBJ2-1; TCRdb calls TRBD2, which cannot be checked without DNA. The CDR3 consists of 17 residues. The germline V gene has CDR1 MNHEY and CDR2 SMNVEV (reference sequence). This CDR3 is CASSIRTSGRVDNEQFF.

V and J are TRBV7-7 and TRBJ2-7; the TCRdb D gene call, TRBD1, has no DNA to confirm it. CDR3 length: 14 residues. Germline CDR1 and CDR2: SSHAT and FNYEAQ (reference sequence). CDR3 sequence reads: CASSPAGQFYEQYF.

The chain is built from TRBV7-2 and TRBJ1-1. Germline CDR1 and CDR2: SGHTA and FQGNSA. The CDR3 sequence is 14 residues long. CDR3 sequence reads: CASSLAGLGREAFF.

The rearrangement uses TRBV28 and TRBJ1-1. There are 18 residues in the CDR3. From germline, CDR1 is MDHEN and CDR2 SYDVKM. CDR3 protein: CASSLWGGQGLMNTEAFF.

CDR3 region: CASSYSHTSGRVDEQFF. The chain carries TRBV6-2 or TRBV6-3 and TRBJ2-1; the D call from TCRdb, TRBD2, cannot be confirmed without DNA. Germline CDR1 and CDR2: MNHEY and SVGEGT. The CDR3 loop spans 17 amino acids.

This sequence joins TRBV7-8 and TRBJ1-6; the TCRdb call, TRBD1, lacks DNA for checking. Germline lookup yields CDR1 SGHVS and CDR2 FQNEAQ. This CDR3 comprises 17 residues. The CDR3 loop reads CASSSYRGAGIGSPLHF.

The chain links TRBV20-1 to TRBJ2-7; the D call of TRBD1 rests on TCRdb alone, since no DNA is present to check it. Germline loops: CDR1 DFQATT, CDR2 SNEGSKA (reference sequence). The CDR3 loop spans 13 amino acids. The CDR3 spells CSALDSQLYEQYF.

V is TRBV7-2 and J is TRBJ1-5; TCRdb names TRBD1, which stays unverified in the absence of DNA. In germline, CDR1 is SGHTA, CDR2 FQGNSA. The CDR3 sequence is 15 residues long. CDR3: CASSRTGRSNQPQHF.

The chain joins TRBV25-1 to TRBJ1-5. Germline CDR1 reads MGHDK; CDR2 reads SYGVNS. The CDR3 loop spans 14 amino acids. CDR3: CASTTADSNQPQHF.

The chain joins TRBV10-3 to TRBJ2-3; the TCRdb call, TRBD2, lacks DNA for checking. The CDR3 loop spans 17 amino acids. CDR1 and CDR2 (germline): ENHRY, SYGVKD. The CDR3 region is CAISDGVTSGSTDTQYF.

V gene TRBV4-1 combines with J gene TRBJ2-5; TCRdb calls TRBD1, which cannot be checked without DNA. Germline assignment: CDR1 MGHRA and CDR2 YSYEKL. This CDR3 region has 14 residues. CDR3 in amino acids: CASSLRTDQETQYF.

The chain uses TRBV12-3 or TRBV12-4 and TRBJ1-4. This CDR3 comprises 14 residues. The CDR3 protein is CASSRQQTNEKLFF.

The chain uses TRBV5-6 and TRBJ2-5. This CDR3 has 11 residues. Per germline, CDR1 SGHDT and CDR2 YYEEEE. The CDR3 loop is CASSFGETQYF.